The 17 T cell receptor beta chains below all came from one sample that was sequenced in a study of T cells after yellow fever vaccination. TCRdb used MiXCR to reprocess the 5' RACE reads, holding one entry per CDR3 protein. This table holds about 120,000 distinct CDR3 sequences, approximately 8.4% found once. Material: CD8+ T cells sorted from PBMCs, obtained on the day of the yellow fever booster vaccination. These receptors originate from a man aged 18 to 29 who received the YFV17D yellow fever vaccine.

This clonotype was detected a few times. The V gene is TRBV12-3 or TRBV12-4, the J gene TRBJ1-2; D call uncertain. V was pared by 1 base and J by 2 bases, with 5 bases between. The CDR3 length is 13 residues. This CDR3 reads CASSLGLNYGYTF. CDR3 bases: TGTGCCAGCAGTTTAGGACTGAACTATGGCTACACCTTC.

The V call is TRBV5-4, the J call TRBJ2-3, with 9 nucleotides matching TRBD2. The V gene's germline CDR1 is SGHNT and CDR2 YYREEE (reference sequence). The CDR3 length is 15 residues. V shed 4 bases, J shed 2 bases, and the junction held 5 bases outside the gene matches. The CDR3 DNA sequence: TGTGCCAGCAGCCCTAGCGGGGCCGTCACAGATACGCAGTATTTT. Amino acid sequence: CASSPSGAVTDTQYF.

This chain joins TRBV7-9 and TRBJ2-2; D is perhaps TRBD1 (5 bases). V gave up 8 bases and J gave up 2 bases, with 12 bases separating them. The CDR3 is 14 amino acids. CDR1 is SEHNR, CDR2 FQNEAQ, per germline (reference sequence). CDR3 coding DNA: TGTGCCAGCTTCCCAGACAGTAACACCGGGGAGCTGTTTTTT. Protein sequence: CASFPDSNTGELFF.

The chain links TRBV7-9 to TRBJ2-3; D remains unclear. This CDR3 contains 12 residues. Germline V gene data show CDR1 as SEHNR and CDR2 as FQNEAQ (reference sequence). V was clipped by 6 bases and J by 5 bases, with 9 bases between them. The CDR3: CASSFLEDTQYF. CDR3 bases: TGTGCCAGCAGTTTTCTAGAAGATACGCAGTATTTT.

This clonotype was recorded at least ten times. DNA for the CDR3: TGTGCCAGCAGCTCGGGCCTGAGCGAGCAGTACTTC. Encoded protein: CASSSGLSEQYF. This chain joins TRBV6-5 and TRBJ2-7; D is uncertain. V lost 6 bases and J lost 6, with 12 bases in between. This CDR3 has 12 residues. The germline CDR1 and CDR2 sequences are MNHEY and SVGAGI.

This clonotype has a handful of counts. The gene calls are TRBV7-2 and TRBJ2-7; D may be TRBD1 or TRBD2 (5 bases each). Germline-derived CDR1 and CDR2 are SGHTA and FQGNSA. There are 13 residues in the CDR3. The germline V and J ends were trimmed by 2 bases and 6 bases, with 11 bases remaining between them. The DNA of the CDR3 is TGTGCCAGCAGCTTAAGCGCTGGGGGCGAGCAGTACTTC. Translated, it gives CASSLSAGGEQYF.

The sample holds many counts of this clonotype. V gene TRBV9 combines with J gene TRBJ2-4, with 7 positions matching TRBD1. Germline CDR1 is SGDLS and CDR2 is YYNGEE. The CDR3 totals 14 residues. Trimming at V came to 4 bases and at J to 5 bases, leaving 6 bases not matched to a gene. DNA of the CDR3: TGTGCCAGCAGCCCCCGGGACAGCGAAAACATTCAGTACTTC. It is translated as CASSPRDSENIQYF. Filled out from reference TRBV9 and TRBJ2-4, the complete variable domain reads DSGVTQTPKHLITATGQRVTLRCSPRSGDLSVYWYQQSLDQGLQFLIQYYNGEERAKGNILERFSAQQFPDLHSELNLSSLELGDSALYFCASSPRDSENIQYFGAGTRLSVL.

This clonotype was picked up a small number of times. The chain uses TRBV7-3 and TRBJ1-1; D unresolved. This CDR3 contains 13 residues. V lost 5 bases to trimming and J lost 5 bases, with 12 bases between them. The V gene's germline CDR1 is SGHTA and CDR2 FQGTGA. CDR3 sequence (DNA): TGTGCCAGCAGCCCAGCGGGGAAGACTGAAGCTTTCTTT. It encodes CASSPAGKTEAFF.

Only a few counts were recorded for this clonotype. The V call is TRBV7-9, the J call TRBJ1-2; no definite D call. Germline V gives CDR1 SEHNR, CDR2 FQNEAQ (reference sequence). The CDR3 contains 14 residues. The ends were cut back, 5 bases at V and 8 bases at J, with 18 bases in the middle. CDR3 in amino acids: CASSLVGETRGYTF. The DNA for the CDR3 is TGTGCCAGCAGCCTAGTCGGGGAAACAAGGGGCTACACCTTC.

This clonotype was counted only a few times. V and J are TRBV9 and TRBJ2-1; D is undetermined. CDR3 length: 16 residues. Germline assignment: CDR1 SGDLS and CDR2 YYNGEE. V lost 0 bases, J lost 0 bases, and 10 bases lay in between. The CDR3 coding sequence is TGTGCCAGCAGCGTAGACACAACCCGCTCCTACAATGAGCAGTTCTTC. It yields the protein CASSVDTTRSYNEQFF.

A few counts support this clonotype. DNA of the CDR3: TGTGCCAGCAGCTTAGGGGACATCTACGAGCAGTACTTC. Its protein is CASSLGDIYEQYF. The chain joins TRBV7-2 to TRBJ2-7; perhaps TRBD1 as D (6 bases). The CDR3 has 13 residues. V shed 1 base and J shed 3 bases, with 7 bases lying between them. Per germline, CDR1 SGHTA and CDR2 FQGNSA.

This clonotype occurred a few times. The J gene is TRBJ2-7, the V gene TRBV28; D is perhaps TRBD1 (6 bases). V shed 2 bases and J shed 4 bases, with 12 bases lying between them. This CDR3 contains 14 residues. Per the germline V gene, CDR1 is MDHEN and CDR2 is SYDVKM. The DNA of the CDR3 is TGTGCCAGCAGTTTAGGGGGCCGAGGGTACGAGCAGTACGTC. As protein: CASSLGGRGYEQYV.

This sequence joins TRBV6-6 and TRBJ2-7; 10 nucleotides agree with TRBD1. J lost 0 bases, V lost 5 bases, and 7 bases had no gene match. The germline V gene has CDR1 MNHNY and CDR2 SVGAGI (reference sequence). The CDR3 runs 16 residues. The CDR3 coding sequence is TGTGCCAGCAGTACTTGGGACAGGGGTAACTCCTACGAGCAGTACTTC. Translation gives CASSTWDRGNSYEQYF.

This clonotype appeared a few times. CDR3 protein: CASSQDAFLEANTEAFF. The CDR3 DNA reads TGCGCCAGCAGCCAAGATGCATTTTTAGAAGCGAACACTGAAGCTTTCTTT. The chain uses TRBV4-1 and TRBJ1-1; D is unclear. This CDR3 is 17 amino acids long. From germline, CDR1 is MGHRA and CDR2 YSYEKL. The ends were cut back, 0 bases at V and 1 base at J, with 15 bases in the middle.

The J gene is TRBJ1-5, the V gene TRBV5-5; D is undetermined. The CDR3 is made up of 15 amino acids. The V end lost 2 bases, the J end lost 0 bases, and 9 bases lay between the germline ends. Germline V lookup: CDR1 SGHKS, CDR2 YYEKEE (reference sequence). This chain's CDR3 is CASSLRANSNQPQHF. CDR3 sequence (DNA): TGTGCCAGCAGCTTAAGGGCTAATAGCAATCAGCCCCAGCATTTT.

This clonotype was counted ten times or more. The chain links TRBV4-2 to TRBJ2-1; 8 nucleotides line up with TRBD2. Germline V gene sequence: CDR1 LGHNA, CDR2 YNFKEQ. The CDR3 sequence is 15 residues long. Losses at the gene ends were 1 base for V and 6 bases for J; bases not matched to a gene: 5. The CDR3 DNA is TGTGCCAGCAGCCAAGGGGTAGCGGGGATCAATGAGCAGTTCTTC. Its protein product is CASSQGVAGINEQFF.

This clonotype appeared a few times. The CDR3 nucleotides read TGTGCCAGCAGTTTCAGGCCTCCAAATAATTCACCCCTCCACTTT. This translates into CASSFRPPNNSPLHF. The chain has TRBV27 and TRBJ1-6; D gene uncertain. Germline CDR1 is MNHEY and CDR2 is SMNVEV (reference sequence). This CDR3 spans 15 amino acids. V was pared by 3 bases and J by 5 bases, with 11 bases between.